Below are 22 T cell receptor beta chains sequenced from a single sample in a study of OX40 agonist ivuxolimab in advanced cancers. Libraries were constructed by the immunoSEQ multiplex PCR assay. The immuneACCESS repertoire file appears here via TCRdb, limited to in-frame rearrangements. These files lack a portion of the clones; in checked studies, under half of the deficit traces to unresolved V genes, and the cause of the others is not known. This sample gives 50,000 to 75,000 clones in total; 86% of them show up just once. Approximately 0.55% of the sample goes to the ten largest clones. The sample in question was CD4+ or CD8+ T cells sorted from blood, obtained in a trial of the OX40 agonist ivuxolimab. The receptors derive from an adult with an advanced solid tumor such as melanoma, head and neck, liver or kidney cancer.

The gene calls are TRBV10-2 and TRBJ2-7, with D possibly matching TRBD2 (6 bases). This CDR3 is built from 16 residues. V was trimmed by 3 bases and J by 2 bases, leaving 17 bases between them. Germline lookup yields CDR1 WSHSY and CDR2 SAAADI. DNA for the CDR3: TGCGCCAGCAGTGATTTCGGGGGAGCCTTACCCTACGAGCAGTACTTC. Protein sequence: CASSDFGGALPYEQYF.

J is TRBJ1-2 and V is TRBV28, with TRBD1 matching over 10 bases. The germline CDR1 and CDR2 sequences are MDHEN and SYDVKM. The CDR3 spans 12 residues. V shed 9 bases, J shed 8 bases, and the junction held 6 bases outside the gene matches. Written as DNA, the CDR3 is TGTGCCAGTGGGACAGGGGTACGAGGCTACACCTTC. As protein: CASGTGVRGYTF.

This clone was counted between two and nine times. CDR3: CASSLMSGENIQYF. The CDR3 DNA is TGTGCCAGCAGCTTGATGTCGGGGGAAAACATTCAGTACTTC. The J gene is TRBJ2-4, the V gene TRBV5-6, with a weak D call TRBD2 (6 bases). The CDR3 loop spans 14 amino acids. Germline V gene sequence: CDR1 SGHDT, CDR2 YYEEEE. Trimming took 1 base from V and 5 from J, leaving 10 bases between them.

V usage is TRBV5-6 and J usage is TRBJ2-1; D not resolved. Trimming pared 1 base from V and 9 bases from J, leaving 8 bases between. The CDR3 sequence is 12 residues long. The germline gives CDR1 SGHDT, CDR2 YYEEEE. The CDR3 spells CASSLIMREQFF. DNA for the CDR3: TGTGCCAGCAGCTTGATTATGCGTGAGCAGTTCTTC.

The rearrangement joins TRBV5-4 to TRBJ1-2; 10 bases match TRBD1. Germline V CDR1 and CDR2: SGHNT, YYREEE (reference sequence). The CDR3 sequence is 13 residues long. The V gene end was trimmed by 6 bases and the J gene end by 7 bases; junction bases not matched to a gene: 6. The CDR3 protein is CASTRDRGSGYTF. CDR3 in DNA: TGTGCCAGCACCCGGGACAGGGGCTCTGGCTACACCTTC.

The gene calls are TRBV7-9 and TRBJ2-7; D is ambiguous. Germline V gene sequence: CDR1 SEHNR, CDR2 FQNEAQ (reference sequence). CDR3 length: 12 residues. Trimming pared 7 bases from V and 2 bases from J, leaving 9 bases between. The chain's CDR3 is CASNSGAYEQYF. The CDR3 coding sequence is TGTGCCAGCAACTCCGGAGCCTACGAGCAGTACTTC.

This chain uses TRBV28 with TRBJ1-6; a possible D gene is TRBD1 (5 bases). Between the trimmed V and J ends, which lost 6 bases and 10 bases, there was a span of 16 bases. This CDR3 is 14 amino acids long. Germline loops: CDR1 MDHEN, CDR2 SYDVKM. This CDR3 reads CASSPGTAGSPLHF. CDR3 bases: TGTGCCAGCAGCCCCGGGACCGCCGGGTCACCCCTCCACTTT.

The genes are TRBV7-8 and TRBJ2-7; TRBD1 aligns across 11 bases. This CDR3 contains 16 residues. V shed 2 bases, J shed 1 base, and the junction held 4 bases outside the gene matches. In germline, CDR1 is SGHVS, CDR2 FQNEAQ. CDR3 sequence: CASSLMGQGGSYEQYF. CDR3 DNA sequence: TGTGCCAGCAGCTTAATGGGACAGGGGGGTTCCTACGAGCAGTACTTC.

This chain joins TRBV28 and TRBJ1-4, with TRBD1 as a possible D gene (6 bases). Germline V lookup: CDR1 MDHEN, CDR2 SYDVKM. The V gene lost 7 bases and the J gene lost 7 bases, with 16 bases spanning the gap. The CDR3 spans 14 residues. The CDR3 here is CASTPGRGSEKLFF. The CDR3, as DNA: TGTGCCAGCACCCCCGGCAGGGGATCTGAAAAACTGTTTTTT.

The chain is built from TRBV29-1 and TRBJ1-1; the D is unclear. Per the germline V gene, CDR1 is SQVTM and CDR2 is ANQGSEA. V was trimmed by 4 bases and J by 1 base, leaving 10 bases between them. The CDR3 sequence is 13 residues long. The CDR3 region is CSVVRLANTEAFF. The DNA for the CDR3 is TGCAGCGTTGTCCGACTTGCGAACACTGAAGCTTTCTTT.

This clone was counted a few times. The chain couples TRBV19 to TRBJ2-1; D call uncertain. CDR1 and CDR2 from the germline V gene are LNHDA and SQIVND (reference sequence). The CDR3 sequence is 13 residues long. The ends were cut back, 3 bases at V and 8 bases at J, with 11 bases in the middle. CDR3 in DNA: TGTGCCAGTAGTATGTGGGGTGTAGATGAGCAGTTCTTC. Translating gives CASSMWGVDEQFF.

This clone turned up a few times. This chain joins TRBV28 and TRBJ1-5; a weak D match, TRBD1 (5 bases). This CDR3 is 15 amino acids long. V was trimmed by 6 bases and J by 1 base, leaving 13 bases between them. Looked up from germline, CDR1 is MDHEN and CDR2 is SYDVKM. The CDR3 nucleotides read TGTGCCAGCAGCCAGGGCTTATCGAGCAATCAGCCCCAGCATTTT. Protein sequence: CASSQGLSSNQPQHF.

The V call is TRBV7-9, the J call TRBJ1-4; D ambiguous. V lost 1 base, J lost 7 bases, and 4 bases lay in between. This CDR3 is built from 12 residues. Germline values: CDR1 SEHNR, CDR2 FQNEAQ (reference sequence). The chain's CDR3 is CASSLVSEKLFF. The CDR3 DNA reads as TGTGCCAGCAGCTTAGTATCTGAAAAACTGTTTTTT.

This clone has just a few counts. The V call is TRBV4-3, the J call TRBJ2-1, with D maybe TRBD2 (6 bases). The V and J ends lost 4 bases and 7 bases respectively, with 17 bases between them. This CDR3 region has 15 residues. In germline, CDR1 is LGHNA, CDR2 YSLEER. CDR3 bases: TGCGCCAGCAGCCGGGATTTCGGGGGTTATAATGAGCAGTTCTTC. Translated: CASSRDFGGYNEQFF.

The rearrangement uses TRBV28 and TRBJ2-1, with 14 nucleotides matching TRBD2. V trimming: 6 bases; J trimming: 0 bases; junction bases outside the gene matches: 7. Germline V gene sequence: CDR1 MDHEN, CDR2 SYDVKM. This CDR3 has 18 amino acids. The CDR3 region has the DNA TGTGCCAGCAGGGGACTAGCGGGAGTAACGAGCTCCTACAATGAGCAGTTCTTC. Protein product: CASRGLAGVTSSYNEQFF.

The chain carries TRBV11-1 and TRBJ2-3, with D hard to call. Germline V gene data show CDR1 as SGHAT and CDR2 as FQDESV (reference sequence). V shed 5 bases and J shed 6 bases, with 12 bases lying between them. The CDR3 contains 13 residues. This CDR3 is CASSAGHKDTQYF. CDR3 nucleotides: TGTGCCAGCAGCGCCGGCCACAAGGATACGCAGTATTTT. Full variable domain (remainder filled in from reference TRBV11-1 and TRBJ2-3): EAEVAQSPRYKITEKSQAVAFWCDPISGHATLYWYRQILGQGPELLVQFQDESVVDDSQLPKDRFSAERLKGVDSTLKIQPAELGDSAMYLCASSAGHKDTQYFGPGTRLTVL.

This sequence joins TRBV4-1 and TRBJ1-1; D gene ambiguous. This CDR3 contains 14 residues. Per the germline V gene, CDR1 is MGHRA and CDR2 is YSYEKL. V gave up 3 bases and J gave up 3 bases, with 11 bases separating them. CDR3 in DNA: TGCGCCAGCAGCCAGGAACCCGAGGACACTGAAGCTTTCTTT. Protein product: CASSQEPEDTEAFF.

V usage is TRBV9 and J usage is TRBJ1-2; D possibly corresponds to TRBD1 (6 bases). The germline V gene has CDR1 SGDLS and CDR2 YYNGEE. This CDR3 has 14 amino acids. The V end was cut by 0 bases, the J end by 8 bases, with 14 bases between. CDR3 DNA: TGTGCCAGCAGCGTAGCGGCACAGGGAGACGGCTACACCTTC. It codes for CASSVAAQGDGYTF. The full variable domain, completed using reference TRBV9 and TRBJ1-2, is DSGVTQTPKHLITATGQRVTLRCSPRSGDLSVYWYQQSLDQGLQFLIQYYNGEERAKGNILERFSAQQFPDLHSELNLSSLELGDSALYFCASSVAAQGDGYTFGSGTRLTVV.

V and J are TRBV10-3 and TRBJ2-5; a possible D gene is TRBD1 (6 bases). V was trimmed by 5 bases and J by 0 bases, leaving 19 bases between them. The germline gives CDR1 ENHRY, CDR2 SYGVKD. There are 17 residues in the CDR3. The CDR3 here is CAISTNGGGADQETQYF. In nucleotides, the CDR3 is TGTGCCATCAGTACAAATGGTGGGGGCGCCGACCAAGAGACCCAGTACTTC.

CDR3 DNA: TGTGCCAGCAGAACAGGGGGATTGGGCGCCGGGGAGCTGTTTTTT. It is translated as CASRTGGLGAGELFF. The chain uses TRBV28 and TRBJ2-2; 8 bases align to TRBD1. V lost 6 bases to trimming and J lost 6 bases; unmatched junction nucleotides: 9. CDR1 MDHEN and CDR2 SYDVKM come from the germline V gene. CDR3 length: 15 residues. Full variable domain (rest looked up from reference TRBV28 and TRBJ2-2): DVKVTQSSRYLVKRTGEKVFLECVQDMDHENMFWYRQDPGLGLRLIYFSYDVKMKEKGDIPEGYSVSREKKERFSLILESASTNQTSMYLCASRTGGLGAGELFFGEGSRLTVL.

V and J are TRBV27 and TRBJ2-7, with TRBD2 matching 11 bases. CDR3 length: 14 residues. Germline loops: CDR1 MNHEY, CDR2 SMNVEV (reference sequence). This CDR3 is CARWRLAGLNEQYF. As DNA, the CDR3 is TGTGCGAGGTGGCGACTAGCGGGATTGAACGAGCAGTACTTC.

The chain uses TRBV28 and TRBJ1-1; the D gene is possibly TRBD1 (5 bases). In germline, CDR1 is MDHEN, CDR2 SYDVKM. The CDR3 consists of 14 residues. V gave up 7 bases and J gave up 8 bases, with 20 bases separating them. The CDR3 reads CASTGGVAQVEAFF. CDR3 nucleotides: TGTGCCAGCACTGGGGGGGTAGCGCAGGTAGAAGCTTTCTTT.